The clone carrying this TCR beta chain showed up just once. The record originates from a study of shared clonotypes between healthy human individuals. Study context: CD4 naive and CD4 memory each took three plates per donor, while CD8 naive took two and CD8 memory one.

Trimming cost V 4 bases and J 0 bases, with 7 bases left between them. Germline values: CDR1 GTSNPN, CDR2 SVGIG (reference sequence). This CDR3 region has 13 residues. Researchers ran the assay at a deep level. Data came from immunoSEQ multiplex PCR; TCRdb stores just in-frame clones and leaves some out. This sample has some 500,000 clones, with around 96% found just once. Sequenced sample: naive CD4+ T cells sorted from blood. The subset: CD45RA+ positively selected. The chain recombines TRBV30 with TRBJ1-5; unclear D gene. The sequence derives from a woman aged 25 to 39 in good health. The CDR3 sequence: CAWIGVSNQPQHF. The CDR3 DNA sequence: TGTGCCTGGATTGGGGTTAGCAATCAGCCCCAGCATTTT.